Detailed here is one TCR beta chain. The entry originates in a study of blood T cells in healthy people across ages. Trimming at V came to 4 bases and at J to 0 bases, leaving 10 bases not matched to a gene. This CDR3 is 16 amino acids long. Looked up from germline, CDR1 is SGHRS and CDR2 is YFSETQ. Through a sample-barcoded 5' primer and a J-beta primer mix, a second PCR was run for roughly 6 to 12 cycles. Researchers report that each sample yielded at least 2.5 million CDR3-containing paired-end reads. TCRdb processed the 5' RACE reads anew with MiXCR; each CDR3 protein has one entry. In the table there are 450,000 to 650,000 distinct CDR3 sequences, nearly 25% of which are singletons. The sample was also reused in another study, on T cells of mothers and their children. That investigation notes: Extracted RNA, in its entirety, went into cDNA synthesis at 1.5 ug per 15 ul.

Material for sequencing was blood. The TCR originated in a boy younger than 18 in good health. This chain uses TRBV5-1 with TRBJ2-7; 7 nucleotides line up with TRBD1. CDR3 sequence: CASSDGDSESSYEQYF. CDR3 nucleotides: TGCGCCAGCAGCGACGGGGACAGCGAAAGCTCCTACGAGCAGTACTTC.